The 9 T cell receptor beta chains presented below share a single source sample, sequenced in a study of regulatory T cells in long-lasting Graves disease. Arm-PCR with iRepertoire HTBI primers amplified the CDR3 regions for these TCR beta libraries. TCRdb redid the calling of the multiplex PCR reads with MiXCR, one entry per CDR3 protein. The sample records roughly 560,000 distinct CDR3 sequences, more than 10% being singletons. The time point: newly diagnosed GD, antithyroid drugs for less than 3 months. The authors made the TCR library using RNA they extracted from PBMCs. The sample was also reused in another study, on T cells in Graves' hyperthyroidism and ophthalmopathy.

The sample was peripheral blood mononuclear cells (PBMCs), taken at new diagnosis, from a patient treated with antithyroid drugs. Receptors originate from a woman younger than 45 with Graves disease.

This clonotype was seen only a few times. A junction boundary mismatches the germline segment, possibly from a read error. The chain combines TRBV20-1 with TRBJ2-7, with a possible D match to TRBD2 (5 bases). The germline V gene encodes CDR1 DFQATT and CDR2 SNEGSKA (reference sequence). The CDR3 is 13 residues long. The CDR3 DNA reads as TGCAGTGCTAGAACAGCGGATACCTATGAGCAGTACTTC. This codes for CSARTADTYEQYF.

This clonotype was found many times. The J gene is TRBJ2-7, the V gene TRBV28; TRBD2 agrees at 13 bases. The CDR3 consists of 15 residues. CDR1 MDHEN and CDR2 SYDVKM come from the germline V gene. Trimming removed 6 bases from V and 4 bases from J; junction bases left unmatched: 6. The CDR3 sequence: CASRPPLAGGYEQYF. The CDR3, as DNA: TGTGCCAGCAGACCACCACTAGCGGGAGGGTACGAGCAGTACTTC.

In its sample, this clonotype was seen a few times. V is TRBV7-2 and J is TRBJ2-2; tentatively, D is TRBD2 (6 bases). The CDR3 is 16 amino acids. The V end was cut by 1 base, the J end by 5 bases, with 14 bases between. The germline gives CDR1 SGHTA, CDR2 FQGNSA. The CDR3 loop reads CASSLGGEWWTGELFF. The CDR3 bases are TGTGCCAGCAGCTTAGGGGGGGAATGGTGGACCGGGGAGCTGTTTTTT.

This clonotype was seen ten or more times. The chain joins TRBV24-1 to TRBJ2-1; D gene unclear. This CDR3 region has 14 residues. Germline-derived CDR1 and CDR2 are KGHDR and SFDVKD. Trimming cost V 0 bases and J 0 bases, with 2 bases left between them. In nucleotides, the CDR3 is TGTGCCACCAGTGATTTGGTCTCCTACAATGAGCAGTTCTTC. It translates to CATSDLVSYNEQFF.

Many counts were recorded for this clonotype. CDR3 protein: CASRRLAEGGYEQYF. CDR3 sequence (DNA): TGTGCCAGCAGACGACTAGCGGAGGGCGGCTACGAGCAGTACTTC. The rearrangement joins TRBV2 to TRBJ2-7, with TRBD2 identical over 9 bases. The V gene end was trimmed by 6 bases and the J gene end by 3 bases; junction bases not matched to a gene: 9. In germline, CDR1 is SNHLY, CDR2 FYNNEI. The CDR3 has 15 residues.

This clonotype was seen repeatedly, ten times or more. The V gene is TRBV25-1, the J gene TRBJ1-4, with TRBD1 identical over 9 bases. The V and J ends lost 3 bases and 2 bases, in that order; junction bases with no gene match: 10. The V gene's germline CDR1 is MGHDK and CDR2 SYGVNS. The CDR3 extends over 18 amino acids. CDR3 region: CASSDLGQGHLTNEKLFF. CDR3 coding DNA: TGTGCCAGCAGTGATCTGGGACAGGGACATTTGACTAATGAAAAACTGTTTTTT.

There are many counts of this clonotype. The rearrangement joins TRBV9 to TRBJ2-5, with 9 bases identical to TRBD2. The CDR3 totals 16 residues. CDR1 is SGDLS and CDR2 is YYNGEE in the germline V gene. V lost 3 bases, J lost 3 bases, and 9 bases stayed unmatched. The CDR3 coding sequence is TGTGCCAGCAGCGAGCAGGCTAGCGGGACGAAAGAGACCCAGTACTTC. Translating gives CASSEQASGTKETQYF. Looking up the rest from reference TRBV9 and TRBJ2-5 gives the full variable domain: DSGVTQTPKHLITATGQRVTLRCSPRSGDLSVYWYQQSLDQGLQFLIQYYNGEERAKGNILERFSAQQFPDLHSELNLSSLELGDSALYFCASSEQASGTKETQYFGPGTRLLVL.

The chain carries TRBV29-1 and TRBJ2-7; D gene uncertain. CDR1 is SQVTM, CDR2 ANQGSEA, per germline. The CDR3 totals 12 residues. V was shortened by 5 bases and J by 4 bases, with 12 bases between the two germline ends. Here the CDR3 reads CSVMSNIYEQYF. CDR3 sequence (DNA): TGCAGCGTTATGTCGAATATATACGAGCAGTACTTC.

The chain has TRBV6-2 or TRBV6-3 and TRBJ2-7; 7 positions agree with TRBD2. Trimming at V came to 5 bases and at J to 3 bases, leaving 4 bases not matched to a gene. Germline values: CDR1 MNHEY, CDR2 SVGEGT. The CDR3 runs to 13 residues. CDR3 bases: TGTGCCAGCAGTGAGAGCGGGAACTACGAGCAGTACTTC. It yields the protein CASSESGNYEQYF.